What follows are 22 T cell receptor beta chains derived from one specimen sequenced in a study of T cells in Graves' hyperthyroidism and ophthalmopathy. TCR beta CDR3 sequences were amplified from RNA transcripts. In the first-round RT-PCR of the TCR CDR3, the HTBI primer set was used. TCRdb fed the multiplex PCR reads into MiXCR, producing one record per CDR3 protein. This sample carries approximately 530,000 distinct CDR3 sequences, about 20% of them seen once, and the ten largest clones take about 50%. Sequenced input: blood. These receptors were obtained from a man in his forties or fifties with Graves' ophthalmopathy.

This clonotype was seen repeatedly, ten times or more. The V and J genes are TRBV28 and TRBJ2-5; 9 bases fit TRBD2. Germline V gene data show CDR1 as MDHEN and CDR2 as SYDVKM. V gave up 2 bases and J gave up 1 base; unmatched junction bases: 5. CDR3 size: 16 residues. The CDR3 loop reads CASSLGGLAFQETQYF. CDR3 coding DNA: TGTGCCAGCAGTTTAGGCGGACTAGCGTTCCAAGAGACCCAGTACTTC.

The chain uses TRBV6-5 and TRBJ2-1, with D possibly matching TRBD2 (6 bases). This CDR3 has 16 residues. Trimming took 4 bases from V and 6 from J, leaving 19 bases between them. The germline CDR1 and CDR2 sequences are MNHEY and SVGAGI. In DNA form, the CDR3 reads TGTGCCAGCAGTTTGCCTCGCGGGACTCAAGGCAATGAGCAGTTCTTC. Protein product: CASSLPRGTQGNEQFF.

The V and J genes are TRBV30 and TRBJ2-5; a weak D match, TRBD2 (5 bases). V dropped 1 base and J dropped 5 bases, with 17 bases sitting between them. The CDR3 covers 15 residues. Germline V gene data show CDR1 as GTSNPN and CDR2 as SVGIG (reference sequence). The CDR3 spells CAWSEAWAGDETQYF. DNA for the CDR3: TGTGCCTGGAGTGAGGCCTGGGCGGGTGATGAGACCCAGTACTTC.

This rearrangement joins TRBV7-9 to TRBJ1-2; TRBD1 matches at 8 bases. Losses at the gene ends were 0 bases for V and 3 bases for J; bases not matched to a gene: 6. Germline values: CDR1 SEHNR, CDR2 FQNEAQ (reference sequence). The CDR3 consists of 16 residues. CDR3 residues: CASSLAPRQGYYGYTF. The CDR3 DNA sequence: TGTGCCAGCAGCTTAGCGCCTCGACAGGGGTACTATGGCTACACCTTC.

As concerns this clonotype: An end of the junction differs from the germline gene, which may be a read error. V and J are TRBV5-1 and TRBJ1-4; tentative D call: TRBD1 (5 bases). Germline CDR1 reads SGHRS; CDR2 reads YFSETQ. CDR3 size: 16 residues. The CDR3 DNA reads as TGCGCCAGCAGCTCCGGACATAGCCTTTCCAATGAAAGACTGTTTTTT. The encoded protein is CASSSGHSLSNERLFF. The full variable domain, in which reference TRBV5-1 and TRBJ1-4 provide the parts outside the CDR3, is KAGVTQTPRYLIKTRGQQVTLSCSPISGHRSVSWYQQTPGQGLQFLFEYFSETQRNKGNFPGRFSGRQFSNSRSEMNVSTLELGDSALYLCASSSGHSLSNERLFFGSGTQLSVL.

This clonotype was seen at least ten times. The chain joins TRBV30 to TRBJ2-7; 8 bases are shared with TRBD2. Germline lookup yields CDR1 GTSNPN and CDR2 SVGIG (reference sequence). Losses at the gene ends were 2 bases for V and 6 bases for J; bases not matched to a gene: 6. CDR3 length equals 13 residues. CDR3 sequence (DNA): TGTGCCTGGAGTACGGGACTAGTTAGCGAGCAGTACTTC. Residues: CAWSTGLVSEQYF. The complete variable domain, with remaining parts taken from reference TRBV30 and TRBJ2-7, reads SQTIHQWPATLVQPVGSPLSLECTVEGTSNPNLYWYRQAAGRGLQLLFYSVGIGQISSEVPQNLSASRPQDRQFILSSKKLLLSDSGFYLCAWSTGLVSEQYFGPGTRLTVT.

The chain carries TRBV6-5 and TRBJ2-2; TRBD1 aligns across 7 bases. The germline gives CDR1 MNHEY, CDR2 SVGAGI. The CDR3 extends over 14 amino acids. The V gene end was trimmed by 2 bases and the J gene end by 5 bases; junction bases not matched to a gene: 2. CDR3 coding DNA: TGTGCCAGCAGTTACCGACAGGGTACCGGGGAGCTGTTTTTT. This sequence encodes CASSYRQGTGELFF.

Worth noting for this clonotype: One end of the junction varies from germline; a read error may be responsible. The chain recombines TRBV7-3 with TRBJ2-3; 11 positions agree with TRBD2. The length of the CDR3 is 14 residues. CDR1 is SGHTA, CDR2 FQGTGA, per germline. The CDR3 sequence is CASTLAGGLNTQYF. The DNA of the CDR3 is TGTGCCAGCACCTTAGCGGGAGGGCTGAATACGCAGTATTTT.

The rearrangement links TRBV5-6 to TRBJ2-7; 8 bases align to TRBD1. V lost 4 bases, J lost 3 bases, and 9 bases stayed unmatched. The germline V gene has CDR1 SGHDT and CDR2 YYEEEE. The CDR3 spans 15 residues. The CDR3 here is CASSIRDRSNYEQYF. CDR3 nucleotide sequence: TGTGCCAGCAGCATCCGGGACAGGTCGAACTACGAGCAGTACTTC.

Ten or more counts support this clonotype. CDR3 region: CASRTRRETQYF. DNA for the CDR3: TGTGCCAGTAGGACACGGCGAGAGACCCAGTACTTC. The chain links TRBV27 to TRBJ2-5; a possible D gene is TRBD1 (5 bases). The CDR3 contains 12 residues. Trimming took 9 bases from V and 4 from J, leaving 12 bases between them. In germline, CDR1 is MNHEY, CDR2 SMNVEV (reference sequence).

This clonotype was seen a handful of times. In DNA form, the CDR3 reads TGTGCCAGCAGTCCGTTACGGGACGTGAGTGGTCGGGTCCTGTTTTTT. Protein product: CASSPLRDVSGRVLFF. V usage is TRBV12-3 or TRBV12-4 and J usage is TRBJ2-2; D possibly matches TRBD1 or TRBD2 (5 bases each). The V gene lost 5 bases and the J gene lost 14 bases, with 27 bases spanning the gap. CDR3 length: 16 residues.

This clonotype has more than one count but fewer than ten. V gene TRBV13 combines with J gene TRBJ2-7; D unresolved. Germline assignment: CDR1 PRHDT and CDR2 FYEKMQ (reference sequence). The CDR3 consists of 16 residues. V lost 3 bases to trimming and J lost 3 bases, with 18 bases between them. The CDR3 region is CASSLGAVGYGYEQYF. The CDR3 bases are TGTGCCAGCAGCTTGGGTGCTGTGGGCTATGGCTACGAGCAGTACTTC.

This clonotype occurred once. The chain recombines TRBV2 with TRBJ2-1; D remains ambiguous. Trimming pared 1 base from V and 4 bases from J, leaving 5 bases between. In germline, CDR1 is SNHLY, CDR2 FYNNEI. This CDR3 is built from 13 residues. The DNA of the CDR3 is TGTGCCAGCAGTGAAGGGTTTTACAATGAGCAGTTCTTC. Amino acids: CASSEGFYNEQFF.

This clonotype was observed a few times. The V and J genes are TRBV5-6 and TRBJ1-1; D is ambiguous. Trimming left V 0 bases short and J 6 bases short, with 12 bases between. This CDR3 region has 14 residues. The germline gives CDR1 SGHDT, CDR2 YYEEEE. Written as DNA, the CDR3 is TGTGCCAGCAGCTTGGCCAGAATGGGGTCTGAAGCTTTCTTT. This codes for CASSLARMGSEAFF.

J is TRBJ2-1 and V is TRBV30; D remains ambiguous. The CDR3 is 12 amino acids. Trimming removed 3 bases from V and 5 bases from J, with 8 bases in between. Looked up from germline, CDR1 is GTSNPN and CDR2 is SVGIG (reference sequence). The DNA of the CDR3 is TGTGCCTGGAGCGGGCGCAACAATGAGCAGTTCTTC. Its protein product is CAWSGRNNEQFF. Combining the CDR3 with reference TRBV30 and TRBJ2-1 gives the whole variable domain SQTIHQWPATLVQPVGSPLSLECTVEGTSNPNLYWYRQAAGRGLQLLFYSVGIGQISSEVPQNLSASRPQDRQFILSSKKLLLSDSGFYLCAWSGRNNEQFFGPGTRLTVL.

The chain employs TRBV28 and TRBJ1-5; D ambiguous. The CDR3 extends over 11 amino acids. The germline V gene has CDR1 MDHEN and CDR2 SYDVKM. V gave up 6 bases and J gave up 4 bases, with 4 bases separating them. The CDR3 here is CASRGNQPQHF. The CDR3 DNA sequence: TGTGCCAGCAGGGGGAATCAGCCCCAGCATTTT.

This clonotype was seen at least ten times. The chain couples TRBV12-3 or TRBV12-4 to TRBJ2-7; 8 bases are a match to TRBD1. The CDR3 has 16 residues. V lost 1 base, J lost 3 bases, and 8 bases stayed unmatched. The CDR3 DNA reads as TGTGCCAGCAGTTTAGGTCGGACAGGGCAGATCTACGAGCAGTACTTC. Protein product: CASSLGRTGQIYEQYF.

By frequency in the sample, this clonotype is medium-sized. The chain couples TRBV28 to TRBJ2-7, with TRBD2 identical over 7 bases. J gave up 2 bases and V 6 bases, and 7 bases lay outside the gene matches. CDR1 and CDR2 from the germline V gene are MDHEN and SYDVKM. CDR3 length: 14 residues. The CDR3 is CASREGLGTYEQYF. The DNA of the CDR3 is TGTGCCAGCAGAGAAGGACTAGGCACCTACGAGCAGTACTTC.

This clonotype was counted a few times. V gene TRBV4-2 combines with J gene TRBJ2-1; perhaps TRBD2 as D (5 bases). Germline-derived CDR1 and CDR2 are LGHNA and YNFKEQ. V lost 0 bases, J lost 7 bases, and 13 bases lay in between. CDR3 length equals 15 residues. The CDR3 region has the DNA TGTGCCAGCAGCCAAGATAATCCTAGCCTAAATGAGCAGTTCTTC. This encodes CASSQDNPSLNEQFF.

The chain couples TRBV20-1 to TRBJ1-1, with a weak D call TRBD1 (5 bases). The CDR3 extends over 13 amino acids. Per germline, CDR1 DFQATT and CDR2 SNEGSKA (reference sequence). V was cut by 4 bases and J by 0 bases, with 9 bases left in between. CDR3 in DNA: TGCAGTGCTACAGGGACGATGAACACTGAAGCTTTCTTT. Translated, it gives CSATGTMNTEAFF.

The sample holds a few counts of this clonotype. The chain couples TRBV12-3 or TRBV12-4 to TRBJ1-5; 9 nucleotides agree with TRBD1. Unmatched junction bases numbered 10, after V lost 7 bases and J lost 6 bases. This CDR3 is built from 15 residues. The CDR3: CASTIGGQGTQPQHF. The CDR3 DNA reads TGTGCCAGCACAATAGGGGGACAGGGTACTCAGCCCCAGCATTTT.

This clonotype was counted a few times. The rearrangement uses TRBV28 and TRBJ2-7; 11 bases are shared with TRBD2. The CDR3 covers 16 residues. CDR1 MDHEN and CDR2 SYDVKM come from the germline V gene. The V segment lost 5 bases and the J segment 9 bases; nucleotides outside the gene matches: 15. CDR3 nucleotides: TGTGCCAGCAGTGATCTAGCGGGAGGCTATGAAGGAGGGCAGTACTTC. Translation: CASSDLAGGYEGGQYF.